These 4 T cell receptor beta chains originate from one sample sequenced in a study of blood T cell repertoires in COVID-19. Measured with immunoSEQ multiplex PCR; TCRdb has only the in-frame clones, and not every one. The sample holds 130,000 to 150,000 clones; around 80% are singletons and the top ten take 35% to 40%. Sequencing was done on a sample of peripheral blood. The origin of the receptors is a human donor in a cohort sampled during active COVID-19.

This clone was seen once. The J gene is TRBJ2-7, the V gene TRBV10-3; D might be TRBD1 (5 bases). This CDR3 region has 12 residues. V lost 8 bases and J 5 bases, leaving 13 bases between the germline ends. Per germline, CDR1 ENHRY and CDR2 SYGVKD. DNA for the CDR3: TGTGCCATCGGGGCTGGACATGACGAGCAGTACTTC. As protein: CAIGAGHDEQYF.

The V and J genes are TRBV7-6 and TRBJ1-3, with a possible D match to TRBD1 (5 bases). This CDR3 has 13 residues. V lost 10 bases and J 3 bases, leaving 13 bases between the germline ends. Germline assignment: CDR1 SGHVS and CDR2 FNYEAQ. The CDR3 loop reads CAIFGGDGNTIYF. For the CDR3, the DNA is TGTGCCATCTTCGGGGGGGATGGAAACACCATATATTTT.

The gene calls are TRBV3-1 (or the pseudogene TRBV3-2) and TRBJ2-7; 8 bases line up with TRBD2. The CDR3 runs to 15 residues. Germline CDR1 is LGHDT and CDR2 is YNNKEL (reference sequence). After removal of 4 bases from V and 4 bases from J, the junction contained 9 bases not matched to a gene. The CDR3 DNA reads as TGTGCCAGCAGCCCCTCGGCGAGCGGGGGATACGAGCAGTACTTC. This sequence encodes CASSPSASGGYEQYF.

The CDR3 reads CASSLPGAGGIGGYTF. The CDR3 DNA follows: TGTGCCAGCAGCTTACCGGGGGCAGGGGGAATTGGCGGCTACACCTTC. V usage is TRBV7-2 and J usage is TRBJ1-2; 7 bases match TRBD1. The CDR3 is 16 residues long. Germline trimming cut 2 bases from V and 8 bases from J; bases unmatched to any gene: 14. The germline V gene encodes CDR1 SGHTA and CDR2 FQGNSA. Using reference TRBV7-2 and TRBJ1-2 for the parts outside the CDR3, the full variable domain is GAGVSQSPSNKVTEKGKDVELRCDPISGHTALYWYRQSLGQGLEFLIYFQGNSAPDKSGLPSDRFSAERTGGSVSTLTIQRTQQEDSAVYLCASSLPGAGGIGGYTFGSGTRLTVV.